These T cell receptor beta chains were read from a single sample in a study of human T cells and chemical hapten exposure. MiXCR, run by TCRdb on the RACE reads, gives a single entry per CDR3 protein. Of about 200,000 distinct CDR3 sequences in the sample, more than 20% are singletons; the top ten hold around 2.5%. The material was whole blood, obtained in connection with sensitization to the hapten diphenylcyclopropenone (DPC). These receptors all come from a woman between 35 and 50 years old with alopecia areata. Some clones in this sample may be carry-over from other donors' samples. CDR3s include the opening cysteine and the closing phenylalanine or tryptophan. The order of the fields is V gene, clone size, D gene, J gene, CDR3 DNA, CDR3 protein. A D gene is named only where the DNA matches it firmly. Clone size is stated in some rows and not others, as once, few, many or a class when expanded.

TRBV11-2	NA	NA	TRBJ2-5	TGTGCCAGCAGCTTAGGAGTACAGCAAGAGACCCAGTACTTC	CASSLGVQQETQYF
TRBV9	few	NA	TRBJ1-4	TGTGCCAGCAGCTTCACTTCGGGGGCTGGGACTAATGAAAAACTGTTTTTT	CASSFTSGAGTNEKLFF
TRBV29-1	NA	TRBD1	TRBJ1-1	TGCAGCGTTAGGGACAGGATGAACACTGAAGCTTTCTTT	CSVRDRMNTEAFF
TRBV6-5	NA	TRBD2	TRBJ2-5	TGTGCCAGCAGTTACTCCGTCAGACTAGCGGCCCAAGAGACCCAGTACTTC	CASSYSVRLAAQETQYF
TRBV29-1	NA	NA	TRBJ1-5	TGCAGCGTCGCCGCGGGGGGAAATCAGCCCCAGCATTTT	CSVAAGGNQPQHF
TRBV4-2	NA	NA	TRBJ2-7	TGTGCCAGCAGCCAAGATCAGGGGGGAGAAGGTTCGAGGCAGTACTTC	CASSQDQGGEGSRQYF
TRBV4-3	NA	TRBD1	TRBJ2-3	TGCGCCAGCAGCCAAGAGGACAGGGCTTATCCAGGGACAGATACGCAGTATTTT	CASSQEDRAYPGTDTQYF
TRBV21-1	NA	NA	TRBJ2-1	TGTGCCAGCTGCAAAGTTGTTAGGACTAGCGGGAGACCCTACAATGAGCAGTTCTTC	CASCKVVRTSGRPYNEQFF
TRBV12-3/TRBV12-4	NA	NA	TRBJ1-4	TGTGCCAGCAGTTTTATAGCCGGCGGGGTTGAAAAACTGTTTTTT	CASSFIAGGVEKLFF
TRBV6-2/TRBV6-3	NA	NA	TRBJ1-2	TGTGCCAGCAGTTCGGAGGGCTATGGCTACACCTTC	CASSSEGYGYTF
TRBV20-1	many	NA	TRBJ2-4	TGCAGTGCTAGAGAGGTGGGGGACGGGCACAACATTCAGTACTTC	CSAREVGDGHNIQYF
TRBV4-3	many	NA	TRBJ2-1	TGCGCCAGCAGCCATACTAGCCGCAATGAGCAGTTCTTC	CASSHTSRNEQFF
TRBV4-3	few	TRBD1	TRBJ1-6	TGCGCCAGCAGCCAAGAAGGTCCAGGGGGCTATTCACCCCTCCACTTT	CASSQEGPGGYSPLHF
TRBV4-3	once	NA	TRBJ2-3	TGCGCCAGCAGCCAAGACCAGGGAAGCACAGATACGCAGTATTTT	CASSQDQGSTDTQYF
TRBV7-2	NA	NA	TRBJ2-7	TGTGCCAGCAGCTTCTACAGCGGCGAGCAGTACTTC	CASSFYSGEQYF